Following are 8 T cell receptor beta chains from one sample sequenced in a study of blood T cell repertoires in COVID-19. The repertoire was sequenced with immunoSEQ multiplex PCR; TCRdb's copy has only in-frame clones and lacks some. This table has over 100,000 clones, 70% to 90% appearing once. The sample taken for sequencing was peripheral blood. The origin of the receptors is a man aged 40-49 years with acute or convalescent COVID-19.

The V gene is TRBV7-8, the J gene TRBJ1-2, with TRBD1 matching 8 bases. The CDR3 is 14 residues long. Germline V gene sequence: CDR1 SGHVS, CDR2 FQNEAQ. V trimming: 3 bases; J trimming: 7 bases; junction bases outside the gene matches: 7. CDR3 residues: CASSFRQGLGGYTF. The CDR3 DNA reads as TGTGCCAGCAGCTTTAGACAGGGGTTGGGTGGCTACACCTTC.

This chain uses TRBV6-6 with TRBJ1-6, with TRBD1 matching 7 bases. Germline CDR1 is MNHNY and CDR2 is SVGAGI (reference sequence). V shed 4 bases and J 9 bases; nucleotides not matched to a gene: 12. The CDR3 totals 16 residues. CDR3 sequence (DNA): TGTGCCAGCAGTTCCTCTCCACAGGGGAGAAGTTCACCCCTCCACTTT. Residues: CASSSSPQGRSSPLHF.

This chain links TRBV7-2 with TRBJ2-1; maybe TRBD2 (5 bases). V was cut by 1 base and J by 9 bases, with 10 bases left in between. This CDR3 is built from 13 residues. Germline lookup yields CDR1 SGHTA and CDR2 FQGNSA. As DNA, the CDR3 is TGTGCCAGCAGCTTAGAGGTCGGGGTTGAGCAGTTCTTC. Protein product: CASSLEVGVEQFF.

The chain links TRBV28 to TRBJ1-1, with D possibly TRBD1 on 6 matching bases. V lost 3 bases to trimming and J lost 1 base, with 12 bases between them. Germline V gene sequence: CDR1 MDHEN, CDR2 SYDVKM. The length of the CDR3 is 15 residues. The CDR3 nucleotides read TGTGCCAGCAGTTTCTCCAGGGGCAAGAACACTGAAGCTTTCTTT. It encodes CASSFSRGKNTEAFF.

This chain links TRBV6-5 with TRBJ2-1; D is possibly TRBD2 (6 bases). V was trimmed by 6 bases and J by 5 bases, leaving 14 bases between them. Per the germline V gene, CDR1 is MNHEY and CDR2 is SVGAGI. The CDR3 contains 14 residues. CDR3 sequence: CASRGGGRHNEQFF. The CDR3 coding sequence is TGTGCCAGCAGGGGGGGTGGGCGGCACAATGAGCAGTTCTTC.

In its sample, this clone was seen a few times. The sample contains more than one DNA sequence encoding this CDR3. The DNA of the CDR3 is TGTGCCAGCAGTTACTCTGGACAGGGATACAATTCACCCCTCCACTTT. Encoded protein: CASSYSGQGYNSPLHF. The genes are TRBV6-5 and TRBJ1-6, with TRBD1 matching over 8 bases. In germline, CDR1 is MNHEY, CDR2 SVGAGI. The CDR3 is made up of 16 amino acids. V lost 0 bases, J lost 7 bases, and 5 bases stayed unmatched.

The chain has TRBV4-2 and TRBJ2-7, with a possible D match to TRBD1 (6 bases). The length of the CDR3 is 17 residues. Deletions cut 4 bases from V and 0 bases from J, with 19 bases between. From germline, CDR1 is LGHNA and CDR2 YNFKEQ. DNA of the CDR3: TGTGCCAGCAGCCGTTACCGGGACACAGGAAGCTCCTACGAGCAGTACTTC. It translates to CASSRYRDTGSSYEQYF.

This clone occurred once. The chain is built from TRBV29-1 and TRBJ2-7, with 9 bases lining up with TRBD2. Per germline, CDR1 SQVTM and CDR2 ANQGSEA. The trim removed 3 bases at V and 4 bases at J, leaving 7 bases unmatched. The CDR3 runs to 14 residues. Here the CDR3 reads CSVDPAGGGYEQYF. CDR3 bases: TGCAGCGTTGATCCAGCGGGAGGCGGTTACGAGCAGTACTTC.